Listed below are T cell receptor beta chains from one sample, sequenced in a study of cytomegalovirus exposure and HLA in healthy donors. Clones were read by immunoSEQ multiplex PCR, and TCRdb kept only the in-frame ones, dropping some. The sample consists of about 100,000 clones, 75% to 90% of them appearing once. Sequences were obtained from PBMCs. All receptors derive from a man aged 30 to 45 in good health and CMV-seronegative. Each CDR3 is given with its conserved first and last residue. A D gene is named only where the DNA matches it firmly.

v_call: TRBV6-1; d_call: TRBD1; cdr3_aa: CASSEETGGSYNEQFF
v_call: TRBV5-4; d_call: .; cdr3_aa: CASSFRLAGHTDTQYF
v_call: TRBV30; d_call: .; cdr3_aa: CAWSVQGTEAFF
v_call: TRBV9; d_call: TRBD1; cdr3_aa: CASSAAGTGGETQYF
v_call: TRBV6-6; d_call: .; cdr3_aa: CASRIGGTDTQYF
v_call: TRBV28; d_call: .; cdr3_aa: CASSSRDWGFGDTQYF
v_call: TRBV30; d_call: TRBD2; cdr3_aa: CAWSVLGLAGSTDTQYF
v_call: TRBV11-3; d_call: TRBD1; cdr3_aa: CASSQGGVTEAFF
v_call: TRBV7-9; d_call: TRBD2; cdr3_aa: CASNPKAGVAGELFF
v_call: TRBV9; d_call: TRBD2; cdr3_aa: CASSTLAGAPTDTQYF
v_call: TRBV7-3; d_call: TRBD1; cdr3_aa: CASSLDGTGIYEQYF
v_call: TRBV19; d_call: .; cdr3_aa: CASSMGDFHTGELFF
v_call: TRBV14; d_call: TRBD1; cdr3_aa: CASSLQVERGRFMNTEAFF
v_call: TRBV28; d_call: .; cdr3_aa: CASSLTKARGEQFF
v_call: TRBV7-6; d_call: TRBD2; cdr3_aa: CASSRGTSGASTDTQYF
v_call: TRBV14; d_call: TRBD1; cdr3_aa: CASSQGTGGYEQYF
v_call: TRBV4-3; d_call: .; cdr3_aa: CASSQVIRASSLDTGELFF